The 17 T cell receptor beta chains listed next were all sequenced from one sample in a study of T cell repertoires in cytomegalovirus infection. One entry per CDR3 protein, called by TCRdb with MiXCR from the reads. The sample includes approximately 190,000 distinct CDR3 sequences, 28% of them seen just once. The sequencing input was PBMCs. The receptors here all came from a human donor in good health (CMV status not recorded). Some clones in this sample may be carry-over from other donors' samples.

V is TRBV7-2 and J is TRBJ2-7; 12 bases are a match to TRBD2. CDR3 size: 14 residues. Germline lookup yields CDR1 SGHTA and CDR2 FQGNSA. The J segment lost 7 bases and the V segment lost 3 bases, leaving 4 bases of the junction unmatched. CDR3 nucleotide sequence: TGTGCCAGCAGCTTCACTAGCGGGGGGTTTGAGCAGTACTTC. Translated, it gives CASSFTSGGFEQYF.

CDR3 DNA sequence: TGCAGTGCTAGAGATCACAAGGGTGACTATGGCTACACCTTC. This sequence encodes CSARDHKGDYGYTF. The chain joins TRBV20-1 to TRBJ1-2; D gene unclear. Germline CDR1 is DFQATT and CDR2 is SNEGSKA (reference sequence). Trimming left V 0 bases short and J 3 bases short, with 11 bases between. This CDR3 spans 14 amino acids.

This clonotype has just one count. The gene calls are TRBV6-2 or TRBV6-3 and TRBJ2-1; 11 nucleotides agree with TRBD2. Germline loops: CDR1 MNHEY, CDR2 SVGEGT. Trimming at V came to 10 bases and at J to 0 bases, leaving 11 bases not matched to a gene. The CDR3 is made up of 17 amino acids. CDR3 sequence reads: CATTLAGDPSSYNEQFF. The CDR3 nucleotides read TGTGCCACTACACTAGCGGGGGACCCAAGCTCCTACAATGAGCAGTTCTTC.

This clonotype was observed a handful of times. V is TRBV7-2 and J is TRBJ1-4; D is undetermined. The germline V gene has CDR1 SGHTA and CDR2 FQGNSA. The CDR3 is made up of 14 amino acids. V lost 4 bases and J 4 bases, leaving 10 bases between the germline ends. The CDR3 coding sequence is TGTGCCAGCAGCTCCACCGGGGTTAATGAAAAACTGTTTTTT. Protein product: CASSSTGVNEKLFF.

The rearrangement joins TRBV11-1 to TRBJ2-7; tentatively, D is TRBD1 (6 bases). The CDR3 runs to 14 residues. Germline CDR1 and CDR2: SGHAT and FQDESV (reference sequence). With 3 bases removed from V and 5 bases from J, the gap between germline ends came to 14 bases. CDR3 region: CASSFNREGHEQYF. The CDR3, as DNA: TGTGCCAGCAGCTTTAACAGGGAAGGCCACGAGCAGTACTTC.

This clonotype was seen ten or more times. The J gene is TRBJ2-1, the V gene TRBV28; 10 bases map to TRBD2. CDR3 length: 15 residues. CDR1 MDHEN and CDR2 SYDVKM come from the germline V gene. The ends lost 5 bases at V and 7 bases at J; junction bases unmatched: 8. As DNA, the CDR3 is TGTGCCAGCAGTACTTCTAGCGGGGGCGAAAATGAGCAGTTCTTC. Its protein product is CASSTSSGGENEQFF.

The chain recombines TRBV4-3 with TRBJ2-5; perhaps D is TRBD1 or TRBD2 (5 bases each). The V gene lost 0 bases and the J gene lost 4 bases, with 12 bases spanning the gap. There are 15 residues in the CDR3. CDR1 and CDR2 from the germline V gene are LGHNA and YSLEER. The CDR3 region is CASSQEGERAETQYF. CDR3 bases: TGCGCCAGCAGCCAAGAGGGGGAACGGGCAGAGACCCAGTACTTC.

This clonotype was counted a few times. The gene calls are TRBV7-9 and TRBJ1-5, with D uncertain. The CDR3 loop spans 14 amino acids. CDR1 is SEHNR and CDR2 is FQNEAQ in the germline V gene (reference sequence). Trimming left V 6 bases short and J 3 bases short, with 12 bases between. This chain's CDR3 is CASSRGGTNQPQHF. DNA for the CDR3: TGTGCCAGCAGTCGTGGAGGCACCAATCAGCCCCAGCATTTT. The whole variable domain, filled in from reference TRBV7-9 and TRBJ1-5, reads DTGVSQNPRHKITKRGQNVTFRCDPISEHNRLYWYRQTLGQGPEFLTYFQNEAQLEKSRLLSDRFSAERPKGSFSTLEIQRTEQGDSAMYLCASSRGGTNQPQHFGDGTRLSIL.

This clonotype was found a few times. J is TRBJ1-2 and V is TRBV6-5; D gene ambiguous. The CDR3 is 12 amino acids. CDR1 is MNHEY and CDR2 is SVGAGI in the germline V gene. Trimming left V 4 bases short and J 8 bases short, with 11 bases between. The CDR3 loop reads CASSSPLGGYTF. CDR3 in DNA: TGTGCCAGCAGTTCCCCCCTAGGGGGCTACACCTTC.

The V call is TRBV6-5, the J call TRBJ2-3; maybe TRBD2 (6 bases). V was pared by 2 bases and J by 3 bases, with 15 bases between. CDR1 and CDR2 (germline): MNHEY, SVGAGI. This CDR3 region has 16 residues. CDR3 sequence reads: CASSYLSGRRTDTQYF. The CDR3 bases are TGTGCCAGCAGTTACCTCAGTGGGAGGAGAACAGATACGCAGTATTTT.

Only a few counts were recorded for this clonotype. The chain uses TRBV12-3 or TRBV12-4 and TRBJ1-2; D may be TRBD1 (5 bases). The V and J ends lost 7 bases and 2 bases respectively, with 14 bases between them. This CDR3 has 14 amino acids. CDR3 residues: CASTPGQGNYGYTF. Here the CDR3 DNA reads TGTGCCAGCACCCCGGGGCAAGGAAACTATGGCTACACCTTC.

V gene TRBV15 combines with J gene TRBJ2-6; D might be TRBD2 (5 bases). Trimming pared 7 bases from V and 8 bases from J, leaving 9 bases between. CDR3 length: 12 amino acids. The V gene's germline CDR1 is LNHNV and CDR2 YYDKDF (reference sequence). The CDR3 sequence is CATTTGSNVLTF. CDR3 sequence (DNA): TGTGCCACCACCACGGGGTCCAACGTCCTGACTTTC.

This clonotype was detected a few times. The V gene is TRBV12-3 or TRBV12-4, the J gene TRBJ2-7, with TRBD1 identical over 7 bases. With V trimmed by 4 bases and J by 2 bases, 2 bases remained unmatched. The CDR3 has 13 amino acids. DNA for the CDR3: TGTGCCAGCAGTTACAGGGGACCCTACGAGCAGTACTTC. Residues: CASSYRGPYEQYF.

The chain uses TRBV7-2 and TRBJ2-2, with 8 nucleotides matching TRBD1. Germline V CDR1 and CDR2: SGHTA, FQGNSA. V trimming: 6 bases; J trimming: 6 bases; junction bases outside the gene matches: 3. CDR3 length equals 13 residues. CDR3 protein: CASRKTGAGELFF. The CDR3 region has the DNA TGTGCCAGCAGAAAGACAGGGGCCGGGGAGCTGTTTTTT.

As concerns this clonotype: This may stem from a read error, because a much larger clone lies one nucleotide away. The chain employs TRBV7-2 and TRBJ2-5; a possible D gene is TRBD2 (8 bases). The CDR3 is made up of 17 amino acids. Germline loops: CDR1 SGHTA, CDR2 FQGNSA. This chain's CDR3 is CARSLGGLRSGGETQYF. The DNA for the CDR3 is TGTGCCAGGAGCTTAGGGGGCCTCCGCAGCGGGGGAGAGACCCAGTACTTC.

In its sample, this clonotype was seen a few times. The chain has TRBV11-2 and TRBJ2-4; 9 bases line up with TRBD2. V lost 5 bases, J lost 6 bases, and 8 bases stayed unmatched. The V gene's germline CDR1 is SGHAT and CDR2 FQNNGV. CDR3 length: 15 amino acids. The CDR3 spells CASSPLGAGGNIQYF. CDR3 in DNA: TGTGCCAGCAGCCCCCTTGGAGCGGGGGGAAACATTCAGTACTTC.

This clonotype was recorded once. The genes are TRBV2 and TRBJ2-5, with a weak D call TRBD1 (6 bases). The CDR3 is 12 amino acids. The V gene lost 10 bases and the J gene lost 5 bases, with 14 bases spanning the gap. CDR1 is SNHLY and CDR2 is FYNNEI in the germline V gene. The CDR3 spells CATKTGHETQYF. The CDR3 DNA is TGTGCCACCAAGACAGGCCATGAGACCCAGTACTTC. Full variable domain (outside the CDR3, taken from reference TRBV2 and TRBJ2-5): EPEVTQTPSHQVTQMGQEVILRCVPISNHLYFYWYRQILGQKVEFLVSFYNNEISEKSEIFDDQFSVERPDGSNFTLKIRSTKLEDSAMYFCATKTGHETQYFGPGTRLLVL.